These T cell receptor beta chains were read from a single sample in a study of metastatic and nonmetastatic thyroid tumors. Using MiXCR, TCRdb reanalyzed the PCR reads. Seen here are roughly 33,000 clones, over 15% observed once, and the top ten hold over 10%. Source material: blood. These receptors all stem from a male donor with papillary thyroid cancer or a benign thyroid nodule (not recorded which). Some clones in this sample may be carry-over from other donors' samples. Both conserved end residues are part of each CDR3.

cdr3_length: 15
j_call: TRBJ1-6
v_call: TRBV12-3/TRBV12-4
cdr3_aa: CASSFGARSNSPLHF

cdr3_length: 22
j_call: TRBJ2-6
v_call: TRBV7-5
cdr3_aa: CISVPENPDPGQGRAGANVLTF

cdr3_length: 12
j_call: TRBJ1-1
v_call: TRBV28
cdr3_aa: CASTSAWTEAFF

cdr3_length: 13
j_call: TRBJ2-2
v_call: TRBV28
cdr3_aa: CASSFWATGELFF

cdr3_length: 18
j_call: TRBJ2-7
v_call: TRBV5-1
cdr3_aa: CASSLEGVGQGVGLGQYF

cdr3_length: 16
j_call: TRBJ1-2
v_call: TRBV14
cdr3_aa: CASSQLTGNIPRGYTF

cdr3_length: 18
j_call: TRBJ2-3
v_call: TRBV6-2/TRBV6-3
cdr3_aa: CASSYPTGGSIDTDTQYF

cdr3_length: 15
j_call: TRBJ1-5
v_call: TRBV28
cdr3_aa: CASSLAKGARQPKHF

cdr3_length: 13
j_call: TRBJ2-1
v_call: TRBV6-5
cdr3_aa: CASSYSWSEGQFF

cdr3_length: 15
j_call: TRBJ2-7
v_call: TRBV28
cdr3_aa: CATQTVGQGSYEQYF

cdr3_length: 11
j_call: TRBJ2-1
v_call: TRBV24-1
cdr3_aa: CATGGYNEQFF

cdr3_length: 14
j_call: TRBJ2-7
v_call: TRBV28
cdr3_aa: CASSRGLAVGQQYF

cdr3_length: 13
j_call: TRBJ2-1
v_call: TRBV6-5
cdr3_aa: CASSYSTYNEQFF

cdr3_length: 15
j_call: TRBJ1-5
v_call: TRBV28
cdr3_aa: CASRGPGQVNQPQHF

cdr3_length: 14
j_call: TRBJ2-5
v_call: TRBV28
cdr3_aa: CASISYPGVETQYF

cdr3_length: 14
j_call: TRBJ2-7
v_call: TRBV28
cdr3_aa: CASIRGPVVYEQYF

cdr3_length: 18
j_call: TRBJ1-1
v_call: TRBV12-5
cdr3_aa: CASGFGTTGGYMNTEAFF

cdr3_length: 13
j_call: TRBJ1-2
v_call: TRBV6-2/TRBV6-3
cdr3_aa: CASSYPTQDGYTF

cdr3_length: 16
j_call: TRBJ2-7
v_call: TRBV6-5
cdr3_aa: CASSYSYGQGTYEQYF

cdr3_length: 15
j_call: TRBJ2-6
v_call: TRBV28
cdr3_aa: CASGAGVSGANVLTF

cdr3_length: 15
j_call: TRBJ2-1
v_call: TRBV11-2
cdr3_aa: CASSRRDRVYNEQFF

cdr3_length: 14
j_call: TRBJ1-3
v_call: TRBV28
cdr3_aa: CASSLWGLGNTIYF

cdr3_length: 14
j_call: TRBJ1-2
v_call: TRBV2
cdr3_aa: CASSLTMIAHGYTF

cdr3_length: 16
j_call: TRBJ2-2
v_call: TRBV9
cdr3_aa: CASSVAGGQNTGELFF

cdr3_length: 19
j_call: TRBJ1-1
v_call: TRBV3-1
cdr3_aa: CASSQDGMLPSYRNTEAFF

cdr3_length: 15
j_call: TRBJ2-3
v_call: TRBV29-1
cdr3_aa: CSSQRGGRVTYTQYF

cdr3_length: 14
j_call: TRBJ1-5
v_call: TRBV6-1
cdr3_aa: CASIGQGSGQPQHF

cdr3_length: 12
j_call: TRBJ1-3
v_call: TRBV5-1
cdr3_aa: CASSLSGGDIYF

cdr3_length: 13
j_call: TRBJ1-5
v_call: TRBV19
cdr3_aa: CASNPGQNQPQHF

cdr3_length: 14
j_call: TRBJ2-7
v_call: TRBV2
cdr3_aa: CASKGTSGGYEQYF

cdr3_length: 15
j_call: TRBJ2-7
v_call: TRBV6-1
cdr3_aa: CASSEYRAASYEQYF

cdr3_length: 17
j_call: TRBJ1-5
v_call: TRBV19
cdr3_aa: CASSIDVWQGAGQPQHF

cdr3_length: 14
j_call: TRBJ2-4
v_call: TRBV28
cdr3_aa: CASRSLTSSDIQYF

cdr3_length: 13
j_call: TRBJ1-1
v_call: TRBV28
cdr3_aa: CASKGPWATEAFF

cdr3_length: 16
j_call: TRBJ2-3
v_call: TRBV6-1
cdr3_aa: CASSSLAGSGTDTQYF

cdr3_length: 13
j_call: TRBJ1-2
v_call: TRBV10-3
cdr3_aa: CAIGAGGDYGYTF

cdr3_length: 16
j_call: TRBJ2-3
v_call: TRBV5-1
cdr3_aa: CASSLGWTGRADTQYF

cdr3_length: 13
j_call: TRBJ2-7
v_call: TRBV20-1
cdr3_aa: CSARDGSAYEQYF

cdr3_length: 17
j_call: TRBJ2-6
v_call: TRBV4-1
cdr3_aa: CASSPGQGFSGANVLTF

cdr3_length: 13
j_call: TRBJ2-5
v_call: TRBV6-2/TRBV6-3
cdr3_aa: CASSGRQKETQYF